The clone carrying this T cell receptor beta chain was recorded only once. This entry belongs to a study of blood T cell repertoires in COVID-19. Sequencing used immunoSEQ multiplex PCR; TCRdb keeps in-frame clones, though not all of them. Found here are some 160,000 clones, around 84% of them singletons; the top ten hold over 2%. The CDR3 contains 13 residues. CDR1 and CDR2 from the germline V gene are LNHDA and SQIVND (reference sequence). V lost 3 bases to trimming and J lost 6 bases, with 12 bases between them. The rearrangement links TRBV19 to TRBJ2-7, with a possible D match to TRBD2 (7 bases). The sequenced sample was peripheral blood. This clonotype was sampled from a woman aged 80 or over with COVID-19, enrolled during active disease. The CDR3 bases are TGTGCCAGTAGTATGGGGGGGGCGGCCGAGCAGTACTTC. Encoded protein: CASSMGGAAEQYF.